What follows is one T cell receptor beta chain and its context. The antigen this receptor binds is unknown. It has no much larger one-base neighbor in the sample; base qualities were not kept. The germline V gene (reference sequence) supplies CDR1 LNHDA and CDR2 SQIVND. Relative to germline, V is 7 bases shorter and J is 2 bases shorter, with 10 bases between their ends. From its cysteine to its phenylalanine, the CDR3 spans 13 amino acids. Of the read, only the CDR3 DNA is kept; its 39 bases are in frame from base 1. The cohort consisted of 650 to 700 healthy bone marrow donors. All cohort members were sampled while nominally healthy, although unrecorded immune exposures were likely present. The donor tested CMV seronegative and was one of the 352 seronegative cohort members. Each donor provided a peripheral blood sample, and peripheral blood mononuclear cells were used for TCR beta sequencing. Genomic DNA extraction from the blood cell samples was performed with the Qiagen DNeasy Blood Extraction Kit.

The data are from a study of cytomegalovirus exposure and HLA in healthy donors (dated by TCRdb to about 2017). Regarding the research as a whole: According to an earlier analysis of 450 to 650 of the donors, about 179 million T cells yielded 95 million to 140 million unique TCR beta sequences and about 300 Gb of sequence data. About 300 gigabases of sequencing data and approximately 91 million unique TCR sequences made up an early release that covered approximately 700 HLA-typed donors. Of the 300 to 400 genotyped donors, approximately 83% fell in the genetic ancestry cluster associated with self-reported Caucasian donors. The study was designed to test whether signatures of past pathogen exposure could be identified by cataloging public T cell receptors. Using immunosequencing, the study profiled T cell repertoires from 666 subjects and related those repertoires to cytomegalovirus serostatus. Besides the first cohort of about 730 subjects, a separate validation cohort made up of about 120 different subjects was used. To predict cytomegalovirus infection status, the study combined high-throughput TCR immunosequencing, statistical association of individual TCRs with disease status, and machine learning. To study patterns of TCR occurrence, a later analysis re-analyzed previously published TCR beta repertoires from several hundred donors and added high-resolution HLA genotyping. Rather than drawing on any new phenotypic data, the later analysis identified candidate immune exposures from TCR beta sequences and the way those sequences occurred across donors. An earlier analysis of about 600 of the donors used high-throughput TCR beta sequencing to judge whether each TCR beta V gene segment behaved as functional or pseudogenic. Donor age, sex, ethnicity and CMV serostatus were collected together with the repertoire data. In a later genetic analysis, genome-wide SNP genotypes for about three fifths of the roughly 670 donors were used, and that subset was treated as a discovery cohort. All discovery cohort repertoires had been generated using a single sequencing platform. Both class I and class II loci were covered by HLA typing, at four-digit resolution. Typing coverage differed by locus: A, B, C, DRB1 and DQB1 were typed in roughly 620-640 donors, DQA1 in about 500, DPA1 in approximately 610, and DPB1 in just under 490. Because of strong linkage in the cohort, five DR-DQ haplotypes were treated as single units for association and clustering. Among several hundred genotyped donors of the cohort, an average of around 250,000 unique TCR beta nucleotide sequences was sequenced per donor, of which about 18% were non-productive.

Receptor amplification or capture employed the immunoSEQ multiplex PCR assay. The multiplex PCR relied on a mix of 60 forward primers for TCR Vbeta segments and 13 reverse primers for TCR Jbeta segments. A multiplex PCR assay on genomic DNA amplified the CDR3 region of rearranged TCR beta genes. On the Illumina HiSeq System, the amplified TCR beta libraries were sequenced as 87-base-pair reads. From the authors' description of their analysis: A later analysis counted about 80 million unique TCR beta chains across the 650 to 700 repertoires, and some 11 million of these chains were shared by at least two donors. Raw reads were error-corrected and collapsed into unique sequences with a nearest-neighbor algorithm that merged closely related sequences to remove PCR and sequencing errors. Alignment of CDR3 sequences to IMGT reference sequences was used to assign V, D and J gene segments. For a sequence to be retained, a match of at least six nucleotides was required to both a V gene segment and a J gene segment. A rearrangement counted as productive if the CDR3 had no stop codons and remained in frame with V and J, and every other rearrangement counted as non-productive. Following IMGT convention, CDR3 was defined as the stretch from the second conserved V-encoded cysteine to the conserved J-encoded phenylalanine. The earlier analysis of 550 to 650 of the donors excluded any sequence lacking an unambiguous match to a single V gene segment. An earlier analysis of 450 to 650 of the donors called V segments functional above 56.7% productive rearrangements and segregating when the between-donor standard deviation exceeded 5%. A statistical classification framework was developed to diagnose cytomegalovirus status using the catalog of TCR beta chain sequences. In a later analysis, V and J genes were assigned by comparing TCR nucleotide sequences against IMGT/GENE-DB human TR gene sequences. Using the TCRdist pipeline, a later analysis assigned CDR3 sequences along with most-parsimonious VDJ recombination scenarios. A later analysis defined each TCR beta chain by its CDR3 amino acid sequence plus V-gene family, and excluded reads lacking a unique V-gene family. To address suspected cross-contamination and a sequencing artifact, a later analysis removed roughly 640 highly shared, low-generation-probability nucleotide sequences. In a later analysis, a clonal expansion index was calculated for each public chain from normalized within-repertoire ranks of inferred template counts. A later analysis computed generation probabilities with a VDJ recombination model fitted to out-of-frame rearrangements, and checked the results against IGoR. In a later analysis, TCR-TCR, TCR-HLA and TCR-CMV co-occurrence was scored with hypergeometric tests, and a repertoire-size bias correction was applied to TCR pairs. A later analysis estimated false discovery rates by permuting HLA or CMV assignments 20 times. A later analysis grouped co-occurring TCRs with DBSCAN, adding TCRdist sequence similarity when clustering within HLA-allele-positive subsets. Repertoires with fewer than 30,000 or more than 120,000 public chains were left out of co-occurrence clustering, as were a few repertoires with anomalous nucleotide sharing. The clones in this table, taken by TCRdb from immuneACCESS, are in-frame only. Not every clone is retained; where verified, under half of the shortfall comes from an unresolved V gene, and the cause of the rest is unknown. D and trimming were read from the DNA, whereas the V and J calls and clone size are those reported in that table. For this sample there are about 160,000 clones; approximately 79% appear just once. The ten top clones hold 3.5% to 5.5% of the sample.

Results and caveats for the whole study, not just this receptor: Because counts were too low, seventeen rarely observed V segments, including chromosome 9 orphons, were excluded from the earlier analysis of 587 of the donors. In a later genetic analysis, a missense DCLRE1C variant was associated with V-gene and J-gene trimming of TCR beta chains, and the association was replicated in an independent cohort. Most TCR sequences were observed very rarely across donors, whereas some public TCRs were present in many individuals. According to a later analysis, TCR association rates differed among HLA loci, with DRB1 alleles showing the most associated TCRs and HLA-C alleles showing the fewest. According to a later genetic analysis, donors in an Asian-associated ancestry cluster had fewer N-insertions in productive TCRs than the roughly 670-donor mean. A total of roughly 160 TCR beta chains were listed by the study as associated with cytomegalovirus. In vitro tests confirmed that a few of the cytomegalovirus-associated TCR beta chains recognize cytomegalovirus antigens. A later analysis found that most CMV-associated TCR beta chains appeared HLA-restricted, with HLA associations seemingly driven largely by CMV exposure. In this cohort, only TCR beta chains were sequenced, and detectable features were limited by the absence of alpha or paired-chain data. Strong co-occurrence of HLA alleles, especially DR and DQ, made assigning TCR associations to individual alleles difficult. In a later analysis, 16,951 TCR beta sequences were associated with specific HLA alleles at a false discovery rate of 0.05. The authors suggested that the approach could potentially be extended to other disease states and immunological phenotypes. The sequencing pipeline was judged likely to have produced a cluster of highly shared sequence variants as a technical artifact. Correlated functional status among segregating V segments might be attributable to linkage disequilibrium, but an unknown experimental factor could not be ruled out. A later analysis reported that several top co-occurrence clusters appeared linked to parvovirus B19, influenza, CMV and Epstein-Barr virus. CMV serostatus was the only immune exposure information available for the cohort. Roughly uniform sequencing depth across donors was assumed in presence/absence analyses, although this assumption may not hold. Because HLA typing was missing for some donors at each locus, association tests included only the typed subset. In a later analysis, HLA-associated TCR beta chains showed more clonal expansion and lower generation probabilities than non-associated chains that were equally common. Cytomegalovirus status was reported to be diagnosed by the classifier with high specificity and sensitivity in both the original and validation cohorts. In an earlier analysis of 587 of the donors, most TCR beta V segments appeared in productive rearrangements about 90% or about 30% of the time, broadly matching IMGT annotations. A further reported finding was that TCR beta sequences accurately predicted the HLA-A and HLA-B alleles for most subjects in the first cohort. The 87-base-pair reads could not distinguish some IMGT-functional V segments, including TRBV6-2 and TRBV6-3, so those segments were excluded.

The chain is made from TRBV19 and TRBJ2-3; TRBD2 is a weak D gene call, 5 bases matching. Source material: PBMCs. The receptor comes from a man in his forties in good health and CMV-seronegative. CDR3 region: CASKDFYTDTQYF. The DNA reads TGTGCCAGTAAGGACTTTTACACAGATACGCAGTATTTT.